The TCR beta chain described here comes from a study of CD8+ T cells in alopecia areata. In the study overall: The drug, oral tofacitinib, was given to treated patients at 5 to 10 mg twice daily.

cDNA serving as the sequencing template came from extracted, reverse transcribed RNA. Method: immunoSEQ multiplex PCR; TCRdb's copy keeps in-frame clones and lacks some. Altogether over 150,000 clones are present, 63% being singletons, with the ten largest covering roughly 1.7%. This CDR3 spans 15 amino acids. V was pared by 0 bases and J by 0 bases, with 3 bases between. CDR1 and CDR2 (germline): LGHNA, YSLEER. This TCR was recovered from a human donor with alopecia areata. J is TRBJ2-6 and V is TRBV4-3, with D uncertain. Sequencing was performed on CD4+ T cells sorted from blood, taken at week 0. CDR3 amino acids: CASSQDGSGANVLTF. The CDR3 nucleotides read TGCGCCAGCAGCCAAGACGGCTCTGGGGCCAACGTCCTGACTTTC.